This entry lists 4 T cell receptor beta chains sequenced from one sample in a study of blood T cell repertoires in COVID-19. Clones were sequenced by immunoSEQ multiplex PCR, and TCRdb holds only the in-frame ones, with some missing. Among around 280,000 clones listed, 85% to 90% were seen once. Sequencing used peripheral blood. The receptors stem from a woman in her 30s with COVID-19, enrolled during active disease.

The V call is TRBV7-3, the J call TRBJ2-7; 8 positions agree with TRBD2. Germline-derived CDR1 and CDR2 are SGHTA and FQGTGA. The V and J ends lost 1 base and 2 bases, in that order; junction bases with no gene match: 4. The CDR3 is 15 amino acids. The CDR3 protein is CASSLSSGDPYEQYF. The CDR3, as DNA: TGTGCCAGCAGCTTAAGTAGCGGGGACCCCTACGAGCAGTACTTC. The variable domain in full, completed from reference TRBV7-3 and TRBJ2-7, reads GAGVSQTPSNKVTEKGKYVELRCDPISGHTALYWYRQSLGQGPEFLIYFQGTGAADDSGLPNDRFFAVRPEGSVSTLKIQRTERGDSAVYLCASSLSSGDPYEQYFGPGTRLTVT.

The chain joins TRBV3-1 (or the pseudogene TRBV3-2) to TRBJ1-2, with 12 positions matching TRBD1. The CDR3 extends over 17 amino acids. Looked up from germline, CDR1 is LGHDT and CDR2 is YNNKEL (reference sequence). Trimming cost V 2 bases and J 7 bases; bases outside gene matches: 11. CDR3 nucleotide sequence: TGTGCCAGCAGCCAATACCCGAAAGGGACAGGGGGCTTTGGCTACACCTTC. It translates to CASSQYPKGTGGFGYTF.

This chain's CDR3 is CASSLVGLNYGYTF. CDR3 coding DNA: TGTGCCAGCAGCTTAGTTGGCCTGAACTATGGCTACACCTTC. The chain has TRBV11-3 and TRBJ1-2; D unclear. The CDR3 covers 14 residues. Germline assignment: CDR1 SGHNT and CDR2 YENEEA. The V end lost 1 base, the J end lost 2 bases, and 8 bases lay between the germline ends.

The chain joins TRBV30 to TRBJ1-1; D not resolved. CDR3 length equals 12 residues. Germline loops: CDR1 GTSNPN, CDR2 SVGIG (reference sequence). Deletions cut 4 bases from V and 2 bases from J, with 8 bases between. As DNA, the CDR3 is TGTGCCTGGACCCAGACTAACACTGAAGCTTTCTTT. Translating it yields CAWTQTNTEAFF.